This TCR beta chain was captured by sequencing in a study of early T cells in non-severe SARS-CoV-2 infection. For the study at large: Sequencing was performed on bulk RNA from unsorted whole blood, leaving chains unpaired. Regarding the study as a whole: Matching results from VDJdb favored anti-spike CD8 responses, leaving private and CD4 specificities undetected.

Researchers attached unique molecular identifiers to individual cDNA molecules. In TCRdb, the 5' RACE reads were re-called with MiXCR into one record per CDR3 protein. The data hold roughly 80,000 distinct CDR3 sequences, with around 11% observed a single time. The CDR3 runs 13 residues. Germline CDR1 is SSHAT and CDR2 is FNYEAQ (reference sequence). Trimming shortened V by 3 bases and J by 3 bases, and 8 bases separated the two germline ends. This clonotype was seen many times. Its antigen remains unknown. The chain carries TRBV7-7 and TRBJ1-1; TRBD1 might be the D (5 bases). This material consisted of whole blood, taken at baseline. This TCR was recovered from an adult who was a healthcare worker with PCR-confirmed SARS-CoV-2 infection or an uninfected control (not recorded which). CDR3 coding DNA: TGTGCCAGCAGCTTCAGGGTGGACACTGAAGCTTTCTTT. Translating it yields CASSFRVDTEAFF.